Listed below are T cell receptor beta chains from one sample, sequenced in a study of Ad26.COV2.S vaccination and SARS-CoV-2 variants. Clones were sequenced by immunoSEQ multiplex PCR, and TCRdb holds only the in-frame ones, with some missing. The sample gives roughly 300,000 clones, roughly nine tenths of which show up once; around 6.6% is in the top ten. Material: peripheral blood, obtained in a trial of Ad26.COV2.S vaccine versus placebo. The receptors derive from a person aged 18 to 59 who received the Ad26.COV2.S COVID-19 vaccine or a placebo. Each CDR3 is given with its conserved first and last residue. Each record gives: V gene, clone size, D gene, J gene, CDR3 protein, CDR3 DNA. The D gene is left open where the match is weak. Size tells how often a clone was seen (once, few, many) or the class of an expanded clone, and some rows leave it out.

V: TRBV3-1/TRBV3-2; size: -; D: -; J: TRBJ2-7; CDR3: CASSPQGMSSYEQYF; DNA: TGTGCCAGCAGCCCGCAGGGGATGTCGTCCTACGAGCAGTACTTC
V: TRBV18; size: -; D: -; J: TRBJ1-5; CDR3: CASSPGAGSKPQHF; DNA: TGTGCCAGCTCACCGGGAGCAGGGTCAAAGCCCCAGCATTTT
V: TRBV24-1; size: -; D: -; J: TRBJ2-1; CDR3: CATSDLRETGRGNEQFF; DNA: TGTGCCACCAGTGATTTGCGCGAGACAGGGAGGGGTAATGAGCAGTTCTTC
V: TRBV6-2/TRBV6-3; size: -; D: -; J: TRBJ1-1; CDR3: CASSYEVMNTEAFF; DNA: TGTGCCAGCAGTTACGAGGTCATGAACACTGAAGCTTTCTTT
V: TRBV2; size: -; D: -; J: TRBJ1-5; CDR3: CASSEGGELNQPQHF; DNA: TGTGCCAGCAGTGAAGGAGGCGAACTCAATCAGCCCCAGCATTTT
V: TRBV5-5; size: -; D: -; J: TRBJ2-1; CDR3: CASSPIVKAQAPEQFF; DNA: TGTGCCAGCAGCCCAATCGTAAAGGCGCAAGCGCCTGAGCAGTTCTTC
V: TRBV19; size: -; D: TRBD1; J: TRBJ2-1; CDR3: CASTKPGQSFHRQFF; DNA: TGTGCCAGTACTAAACCGGGACAGTCCTTTCATCGGCAGTTCTTC
V: TRBV9; size: few; D: -; J: TRBJ1-5; CDR3: CASSVGVGASNQPQHF; DNA: TGTGCCAGCAGCGTAGGTGTTGGTGCGAGCAATCAGCCCCAGCATTTT
V: TRBV9; size: -; D: -; J: TRBJ2-7; CDR3: CASSSGQSSYEQYF; DNA: TGTGCCAGCAGCTCCGGACAGTCCTCCTACGAGCAGTACTTC
V: TRBV6-5; size: -; D: -; J: TRBJ2-2; CDR3: CASRLEGHTGELFF; DNA: TGTGCCAGCAGGCTTGAGGGCCACACCGGGGAGCTGTTTTTT
V: TRBV10-3; size: -; D: -; J: TRBJ2-2; CDR3: CAIKGRTNTGELFF; DNA: TGTGCCATCAAGGGGAGAACGAACACCGGGGAGCTGTTTTTT
V: TRBV5-6; size: -; D: -; J: TRBJ2-7; CDR3: CASSRRGTRAYEQYF; DNA: TGTGCCAGCAGCCGGCGGGGGACAAGAGCCTACGAGCAGTACTTC
V: TRBV2; size: -; D: -; J: TRBJ2-1; CDR3: CASTSLGYEQFF; DNA: TGTGCCAGCACCTCGCTAGGATATGAGCAGTTCTTC
V: TRBV30; size: -; D: -; J: TRBJ2-6; CDR3: CAWDPSGANVLTF; DNA: TGTGCCTGGGACCCCTCTGGGGCCAACGTCCTGACTTTC
V: TRBV7-9; size: -; D: TRBD1; J: TRBJ1-1; CDR3: CASSESGTGVTEAFF; DNA: TGTGCCAGCAGCGAGTCGGGGACAGGGGTCACTGAAGCTTTCTTT
V: TRBV28; size: -; D: TRBD1; J: TRBJ2-4; CDR3: CASRLQGAGYIQYF; DNA: TGTGCCAGCAGACTACAGGGGGCCGGGTACATTCAGTACTTC
V: TRBV15; size: -; D: -; J: TRBJ2-5; CDR3: CATSRDSGEKETQYF; DNA: TGTGCCACCAGCAGAGATTCGGGGGAAAAAGAGACCCAGTACTTC
V: TRBV19; size: -; D: -; J: TRBJ2-7; CDR3: CASSSGDEQYF; DNA: TGTGCCAGTAGTAGTGGGGACGAGCAGTACTTC
V: TRBV7-6; size: -; D: -; J: TRBJ1-5; CDR3: CASSLDSGVDQPQHF; DNA: TGTGCCAGCAGCTTAGATTCAGGGGTAGATCAGCCCCAGCATTTT
V: TRBV4-3; size: -; D: -; J: TRBJ2-3; CDR3: CASSQGPGDTQYF; DNA: TGCGCCAGCAGCCAAGGTCCTGGCGATACGCAGTATTTT
V: TRBV5-1; size: -; D: TRBD2; J: TRBJ2-1; CDR3: CASSSPTSGAYNEQFF; DNA: TGCGCCAGCAGCTCCCCCACTAGCGGGGCCTACAATGAGCAGTTCTTC
V: TRBV9; size: once; D: -; J: TRBJ2-5; CDR3: CASSVAWGQETQYF; DNA: TGTGCCAGCAGCGTAGCATGGGGACAAGAGACCCAGTACTTC
V: TRBV5-8; size: few; D: -; J: TRBJ1-5; CDR3: CASSLETGNSNQPQHF; DNA: TGTGCCAGCAGCTTGGAAACGGGAAATAGCAATCAGCCCCAGCATTTT
V: TRBV10-3; size: once; D: TRBD1; J: TRBJ1-2; CDR3: CAISEQGQGNYGYTF; DNA: TGTGCCATCAGTGAGCAGGGACAGGGTAACTATGGCTACACCTTC
V: TRBV5-1; size: -; D: -; J: TRBJ2-7; CDR3: CASSLEGIRYF; DNA: TGCGCCAGCAGCTTGGAGGGGATAAGGTACTTC
V: TRBV6-6; size: many; D: -; J: TRBJ1-2; CDR3: CASNQQGTNYGYTF; DNA: TGTGCCAGCAATCAGCAGGGTACTAACTATGGCTACACCTTC
V: TRBV5-6; size: -; D: TRBD1; J: TRBJ1-4; CDR3: CASSSRQGLSGEKLFF; DNA: TGTGCCAGCAGCTCCCGACAGGGCTTATCGGGTGAAAAACTGTTTTTT
V: TRBV13; size: -; D: TRBD1; J: TRBJ2-6; CDR3: CASSSTGQGSILGANVLTF; DNA: TGTGCCAGCAGCTCGACCGGACAGGGATCTATTTTAGGGGCCAACGTCCTGACTTTC
V: TRBV6-5; size: -; D: -; J: TRBJ1-6; CDR3: CASSYVPDSLNSPLHF; DNA: TGTGCCAGCAGTTATGTTCCGGACAGCTTAAATTCACCCCTCCACTTT
V: TRBV5-1; size: -; D: TRBD2; J: TRBJ2-5; CDR3: CASSPGSAGGETQYF; DNA: TGCGCCAGCAGTCCAGGGTCAGCGGGGGGAGAGACCCAGTACTTC
V: TRBV5-4; size: -; D: TRBD2; J: TRBJ2-3; CDR3: CASSMGLAGGPHTDTQYF; DNA: TGTGCCAGCAGCATGGGACTAGCGGGGGGCCCCCACACAGATACGCAGTATTTT
V: TRBV11-2; size: -; D: -; J: TRBJ1-3; CDR3: CASSSTNTIGEF; DNA: TGTGCCAGCAGCTCTACTAACACGATTGGCGAATTT
V: TRBV9; size: -; D: TRBD2; J: TRBJ2-1; CDR3: CASSVAGLAVNNEQFF; DNA: TGTGCCAGCAGCGTAGCGGGACTAGCGGTAAACAATGAGCAGTTCTTC